The present TCR beta chain was sequenced within a study of shared clonotypes between healthy human individuals. Study summary: Every donor yielded three CD4 naive, three CD4 memory, two CD8 naive and one CD8 memory plate. Findings and limits, study-wide: Among the subsets, naive ones generally showed larger estimated richness than memory ones. Sharing of clonotypes among donors was expected to vary with sequencing depth.

Germline values: CDR1 SEHNR, CDR2 FQNEAQ (reference sequence). CDR3 length: 15 amino acids. V was shortened by 0 bases and J by 0 bases, with 8 bases between the two germline ends. Repertoires were generated with immunoSEQ multiplex PCR, while TCRdb's copy carries only in-frame clones and drops some. Of about 2 million clones listed, about 95% were seen once; the top ten hold 0.9% to 1.4%. Naive-designated CD8 cells lacked CD45RO, were positively enriched for CCR7, and omitted terminally differentiated effector memory CD45RA+ cells. The donors, all of them Caucasian adults, lived in Nashville, Tennessee. This clone was picked up one time. Its antigen remains unidentified.

The TCR originated in a man aged 18 to 35 in good health. The sequenced material came from naive CD8+ T cells sorted from blood. The rearrangement joins TRBV7-9 to TRBJ2-5; D possibly matches TRBD1 or TRBD2 (5 bases each). In DNA, the CDR3 is TGTGCCAGCAGCTTAGCCTGGGGGAACCAAGAGACCCAGTACTTC. Protein product: CASSLAWGNQETQYF.